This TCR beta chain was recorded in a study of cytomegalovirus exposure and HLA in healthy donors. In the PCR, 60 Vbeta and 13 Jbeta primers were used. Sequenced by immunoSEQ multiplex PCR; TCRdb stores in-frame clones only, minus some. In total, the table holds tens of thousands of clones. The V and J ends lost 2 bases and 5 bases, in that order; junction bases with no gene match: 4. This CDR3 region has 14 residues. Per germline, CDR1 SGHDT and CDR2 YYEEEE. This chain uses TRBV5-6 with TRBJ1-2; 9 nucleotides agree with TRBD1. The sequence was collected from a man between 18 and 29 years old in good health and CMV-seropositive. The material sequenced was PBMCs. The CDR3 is CASSLQGAGYGYTF. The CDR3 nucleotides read TGTGCCAGCAGCTTACAGGGGGCTGGGTATGGCTACACCTTC.